This T cell receptor beta chain was recovered during a study of blood T cell repertoires in COVID-19. Study in general: Spain, Italy and the United States supplied samples that represented acute and convalescent COVID-19. Nucleic acid was either cDNA or gDNA, and it came from T cells, B-cell-depleted T cells, or PBMCs.

Per the study methods: Amplification from reference gene primers served as the basis for estimated nucleated cell counts. Sequencing was performed with immunoSEQ multiplex PCR; in TCRdb, only in-frame clones are kept and a portion is missing. That table supplies the V and J calls and clone size; D and trimming were determined from the DNA. The data show roughly 300,000 clones, 80% to 90% seen once. J gave up 8 bases and V 5 bases, and 5 bases lay outside the gene matches. This CDR3 is built from 12 residues. This clonotype originated in a woman aged 45-60 years with acute or convalescent COVID-19. The sequenced material came from peripheral blood. The chain is built from TRBV12-3 or TRBV12-4 and TRBJ1-2, with TRBD1 matching over 7 bases. The CDR3 here is CASSPGTAGYTF. In DNA form, the CDR3 reads TGTGCCAGCAGTCCCGGGACAGCGGGCTACACCTTC.